The 18 T cell receptor beta chains reported below all come from one sample, sequenced in a study of blood T cell repertoires in COVID-19. Generated by immunoSEQ multiplex PCR, the TCRdb table keeps only in-frame clones and is missing some. The repertoire holds roughly 180,000 clones, 87% seen once, with 2% to 2.5% in the top ten. Sequenced sample: PBMCs or T cells enriched from blood (not recorded which). These receptors all come from a woman aged 25 to 39 who had recovered from COVID-19.

The chain has TRBV7-8 and TRBJ1-2, with 7 bases aligning to TRBD1. Germline CDR1 and CDR2: SGHVS and FQNEAQ. The CDR3 runs 13 residues. V gave up 5 bases and J gave up 4 bases; unmatched junction bases: 4. CDR3 coding DNA: TGTGCCAGCAGCCTCGACAGGGCCTATGGCTACACCTTC. Its translation is CASSLDRAYGYTF.

V is TRBV10-3 and J is TRBJ2-1, with 11 bases fitting TRBD2. In germline, CDR1 is ENHRY, CDR2 SYGVKD. J gave up 3 bases and V 6 bases, and 10 bases lay outside the gene matches. This CDR3 has 17 amino acids. The CDR3 nucleotides read TGTGCCATCAGCGGACCAGGTCTAGCGGGGGGCTACAATGAGCAGTTCTTC. Its translation: CAISGPGLAGGYNEQFF.

The rearrangement uses TRBV6-5 and TRBJ1-6, with 7 bases fitting TRBD1. After removal of 0 bases from V and 7 bases from J, the junction contained 3 bases not matched to a gene. Germline assignment: CDR1 MNHEY and CDR2 SVGAGI. This CDR3 contains 15 residues. CDR3 protein: CASSYSGQTNSPLHF. Here the CDR3 DNA reads TGTGCCAGCAGTTACTCGGGACAGACGAATTCACCCCTCCACTTT.

The chain recombines TRBV5-1 with TRBJ1-5, with 8 bases fitting TRBD1. CDR1 is SGHRS, CDR2 YFSETQ, per germline. The length of the CDR3 is 15 residues. The trim removed 4 bases at V and 5 bases at J, leaving 8 bases unmatched. CDR3 DNA sequence: TGCGCCAGCAGCCGAACGACAGGGGACGATCAGCCCCAGCATTTT. This sequence encodes CASSRTTGDDQPQHF.

This clone occurred once. The chain couples TRBV19 to TRBJ1-1; D call uncertain. The germline gives CDR1 LNHDA, CDR2 SQIVND (reference sequence). There are 13 residues in the CDR3. The germline V and J ends were trimmed by 6 bases and 0 bases, with 8 bases remaining between them. As DNA, the CDR3 is TGTGCCAGTAGGTCGCGGCTGAACACTGAAGCTTTCTTT. Translated, it gives CASRSRLNTEAFF.

The chain links TRBV12-3 or TRBV12-4 to TRBJ2-5; TRBD1 might be the D (6 bases). CDR3 length: 13 residues. Trimming left V 2 bases short and J 5 bases short, with 9 bases between. CDR3 region: CASSLNRVETQYF. CDR3 bases: TGTGCCAGCAGTTTAAACAGGGTGGAGACCCAGTACTTC.

The chain is built from TRBV30 and TRBJ1-1; no definite D call. Germline lookup yields CDR1 GTSNPN and CDR2 SVGIG (reference sequence). CDR3 length equals 12 residues. Trimming left V 5 bases short and J 6 bases short, with 13 bases between. CDR3 in DNA: TGTGCCTGGGACCACGGAGGACCTGAAGCTTTCTTT. Translating gives CAWDHGGPEAFF.

V gene TRBV10-3 combines with J gene TRBJ1-2; 7 nucleotides line up with TRBD1. The germline V gene encodes CDR1 ENHRY and CDR2 SYGVKD. With 3 bases clipped from V and 5 bases from J, the junction kept 6 bases outside the gene matches. The CDR3 sequence is 14 residues long. CDR3 nucleotide sequence: TGTGCCATCAGTGATCTAGGGGGCGGGTATGGCTACACCTTC. This encodes CAISDLGGGYGYTF.

V usage is TRBV7-2 and J usage is TRBJ1-1; weak D call: TRBD1 (6 bases). V was cut by 8 bases and J by 11 bases, with 18 bases left in between. CDR3 length: 12 residues. Germline-derived CDR1 and CDR2 are SGHTA and FQGNSA. The CDR3 region has the DNA TGTGCCAGCGGATTGGACAGTCGGGTCGCTTTCTTT. As protein: CASGLDSRVAFF.

The chain couples TRBV6-4 to TRBJ1-6, with D unclear. Deletions cut 2 bases from V and 7 bases from J, with 6 bases between. This CDR3 contains 13 residues. Germline V lookup: CDR1 MRHNA, CDR2 SNTAGT. This CDR3 reads CASSDRENSPLHF. The CDR3 nucleotides read TGTGCCAGCAGTGACAGGGAGAATTCACCCCTCCACTTT.

The V call is TRBV3-1 (or the pseudogene TRBV3-2), the J call TRBJ2-7; TRBD2 matches at 8 bases. The germline V gene encodes CDR1 LGHDT and CDR2 YNNKEL (reference sequence). Trimming at V came to 7 bases and at J to 0 bases, leaving 14 bases not matched to a gene. The CDR3 spans 17 residues. The CDR3 here is CASNPGGTTLSSYEQYF. CDR3 sequence (DNA): TGTGCCAGCAACCCGGGGGGGACCACTCTATCCTCCTACGAGCAGTACTTC.

The CDR3 sequence: CASSFSGNYGYTF. CDR3 nucleotide sequence: TGTGCCAGCAGTTTTTCGGGGAACTATGGCTACACCTTC. The chain joins TRBV27 to TRBJ1-2; D remains unclear. Germline V gene data show CDR1 as MNHEY and CDR2 as SMNVEV (reference sequence). V shed 3 bases and J shed 2 bases, with 7 bases lying between them. This CDR3 has 13 residues.

The chain carries TRBV6-5 and TRBJ1-4; D is ambiguous. Germline V gene data show CDR1 as MNHEY and CDR2 as SVGAGI. V lost 5 bases and J lost 4, with 5 bases in between. This CDR3 region has 12 residues. Here the CDR3 reads CASSPRNEKLFF. The CDR3 DNA follows: TGTGCCAGCAGTCCCCGTAATGAAAAACTGTTTTTT.

The chain carries TRBV5-5 and TRBJ1-1; D not certain. Trimming removed 5 bases at V and 2 bases at J, with 13 bases between. Germline V gene data show CDR1 as SGHKS and CDR2 as YYEKEE (reference sequence). The CDR3 consists of 14 residues. CDR3 protein: CASSNEELNTEAFF. In nucleotides, the CDR3 is TGTGCCAGCAGTAACGAGGAGTTAAACACTGAAGCTTTCTTT.

Points on this clone: The sample contains more than one DNA sequence encoding this CDR3. This chain's CDR3 is CASSFQGNTEAFF. CDR3 sequence (DNA): TGTGCCAGCAGTTTCCAGGGGAACACTGAAGCTTTCTTT. This chain connects TRBV12-3 or TRBV12-4 to TRBJ1-1; D might be TRBD1 (5 bases). The V end was cut by 3 bases, the J end by 1 base, with 6 bases between. The CDR3 length is 13 residues.

CDR3: CASSILAGSTDTQYF. CDR3 nucleotides: TGCGCCAGCAGCATCTTAGCGGGGAGCACAGATACGCAGTATTTT. This chain connects TRBV5-1 to TRBJ2-3; 8 bases map to TRBD2. V shed 4 bases and J 0 bases; nucleotides not matched to a gene: 4. The length of the CDR3 is 15 residues. From germline, CDR1 is SGHRS and CDR2 YFSETQ.

The genes are TRBV4-3 and TRBJ2-7; D is perhaps TRBD1 (6 bases). In germline, CDR1 is LGHNA, CDR2 YSLEER. The CDR3 is 17 amino acids. V lost 0 bases and J 6 bases, leaving 21 bases between the germline ends. CDR3 in amino acids: CASSQDPPVGTGSEQYF. The CDR3 DNA sequence: TGCGCCAGCAGCCAAGATCCGCCCGTGGGTACAGGGAGCGAGCAGTACTTC.

The V gene is TRBV5-4, the J gene TRBJ2-3; 11 bases are a match to TRBD2. The J segment lost 3 bases and the V segment lost 3 bases, leaving 9 bases of the junction unmatched. Germline CDR1 is SGHNT and CDR2 is YYREEE (reference sequence). This CDR3 has 17 residues. For the CDR3, the DNA is TGTGCCAGCAGCTCCCTACTAGCGGGGGAAGGAACAGATACGCAGTATTTT. Protein: CASSSLLAGEGTDTQYF.